Below are 21 T cell receptor beta chains sequenced from a single sample in a study. TCRdb reprocessed the RT-PCR reads via MiXCR and lists one record per CDR3 protein. The sample lists around 700,000 distinct CDR3 sequences; 12% to 15% were seen once. The sequenced material came from memory CD4+ T cells from blood. Receptors originate from a female donor in good health, serving as a healthy control.

The J gene is TRBJ2-6, the V gene TRBV11-2; a weak D match, TRBD1 (5 bases). This CDR3 spans 16 amino acids. V lost 1 base and J 1 base, leaving 8 bases between the germline ends. The germline V gene has CDR1 SGHAT and CDR2 FQNNGV. The CDR3 reads CASSLVKGSGANVLTF. The CDR3 nucleotides are TGTGCCAGCAGCTTAGTAAAGGGGTCTGGGGCCAACGTCCTGACTTTC.

This clonotype was seen a handful of times. The chain couples TRBV28 to TRBJ2-7; 10 bases are a match to TRBD2. CDR1 is MDHEN, CDR2 SYDVKM, per germline. The CDR3 totals 16 residues. The V gene end was trimmed by 6 bases and the J gene end by 3 bases; junction bases not matched to a gene: 11. The CDR3 DNA follows: TGTGCCAGCAGCCGAAGAGGACTAGCGGTTGGCTACGAGCAGTACTTC. Encoded protein: CASSRRGLAVGYEQYF.

This clonotype was seen only a few times. The rearrangement links TRBV20-1 to TRBJ2-7; tentatively, D is TRBD1 (5 bases). V shed 5 bases and J shed 3 bases, with 17 bases lying between them. This CDR3 comprises 14 residues. Germline CDR1 reads DFQATT; CDR2 reads SNEGSKA (reference sequence). The CDR3 region is CSAPSLGVVYEQYF. The CDR3 DNA reads TGCAGTGCTCCCTCCCTAGGGGTAGTCTACGAGCAGTACTTC.

In this sample, this clonotype turned up a few times. This chain connects TRBV2 to TRBJ2-1; 9 nucleotides agree with TRBD1. J gave up 4 bases and V 7 bases, and 8 bases lay outside the gene matches. This CDR3 region has 15 residues. Germline CDR1 SNHLY, CDR2 FYNNEI. The CDR3 loop is CASKSDRGPYNEQFF. The CDR3 DNA reads as TGTGCCAGCAAATCGGACAGGGGACCTTACAATGAGCAGTTCTTC. Looking up the rest from reference TRBV2 and TRBJ2-1 gives the full variable domain: EPEVTQTPSHQVTQMGQEVILRCVPISNHLYFYWYRQILGQKVEFLVSFYNNEISEKSEIFDDQFSVERPDGSNFTLKIRSTKLEDSAMYFCASKSDRGPYNEQFFGPGTRLTVL.

This clonotype was picked up a small number of times. The chain uses TRBV10-2 and TRBJ2-1; 9 bases match TRBD1. Per germline, CDR1 WSHSY and CDR2 SAAADI. This CDR3 comprises 15 residues. The trim removed 8 bases at V and 5 bases at J, leaving 10 bases unmatched. The CDR3, as DNA: TGCGCCAGCCAAGACCTCGGGACAGGGCACAATGAGCAGTTCTTC. As protein: CASQDLGTGHNEQFF.

This clonotype appeared a few times. The gene calls are TRBV5-1 and TRBJ1-6; D call uncertain. The CDR3 totals 13 residues. V lost 4 bases to trimming and J lost 9 bases, with 11 bases between them. CDR1 is SGHRS, CDR2 YFSETQ, per germline. CDR3 residues: CASSIEDASPLHF. In DNA form, the CDR3 reads TGCGCCAGCAGCATCGAAGACGCTTCACCCCTCCACTTT.

The chain recombines TRBV3-1 with TRBJ1-1; a weak D match, TRBD1 (6 bases). CDR1 and CDR2 from the germline V gene are LGHDT and YNNKEL (reference sequence). This CDR3 spans 15 amino acids. Trimming shortened V by 4 bases and J by 6 bases, and 18 bases separated the two germline ends. CDR3 sequence (DNA): TGTGCCAGCAGCCGTTTCGAGAGGGGGAGAGCTGAAGCTTTCTTT. Protein product: CASSRFERGRAEAFF.

In its sample, this clonotype was seen a few times. The rearrangement links TRBV7-9 to TRBJ2-7, with 7 bases that match TRBD1. With V trimmed by 4 bases and J by 2 bases, 11 bases remained unmatched. The CDR3 runs to 16 residues. The germline V gene encodes CDR1 SEHNR and CDR2 FQNEAQ (reference sequence). CDR3 sequence: CASSYGSGQWTYEQYF. The CDR3, as DNA: TGTGCCAGCAGCTACGGATCGGGACAGTGGACCTACGAGCAGTACTTC.

This clonotype was counted many times. This rearrangement joins TRBV7-9 to TRBJ2-3; unclear D gene. The CDR3 spans 11 residues. The germline V gene has CDR1 SEHNR and CDR2 FQNEAQ (reference sequence). V was trimmed by 8 bases and J by 5 bases, leaving 8 bases between them. CDR3 amino acids: CASALGDTQYF. CDR3 sequence (DNA): TGTGCCAGCGCCCTAGGAGATACGCAGTATTTT.

This clonotype appeared a few times. The V call is TRBV7-2, the J call TRBJ2-1; the match to TRBD2 covers 10 bases. Per the germline V gene, CDR1 is SGHTA and CDR2 is FQGNSA. The CDR3 has 18 amino acids. V shed 5 bases and J 3 bases; nucleotides not matched to a gene: 13. The CDR3 loop is CASSPWASGSLDYNEQFF. The DNA for the CDR3 is TGTGCCAGCAGCCCCTGGGCTAGCGGGAGCCTCGACTACAATGAGCAGTTCTTC. Drawing the rest from reference TRBV7-2 and TRBJ2-1, the complete variable domain is GAGVSQSPSNKVTEKGKDVELRCDPISGHTALYWYRQSLGQGLEFLIYFQGNSAPDKSGLPSDRFSAERTGGSVSTLTIQRTQQEDSAVYLCASSPWASGSLDYNEQFFGPGTRLTVL.

This clonotype was detected a few times. The chain recombines TRBV4-3 with TRBJ2-5, with D possibly TRBD2 on 6 matching bases. The CDR3 sequence is 16 residues long. Per germline, CDR1 LGHNA and CDR2 YSLEER. The germline V and J ends were trimmed by 1 base and 5 bases, with 17 bases remaining between them. This CDR3 is CASSQGRFRGSETQYF. As DNA, the CDR3 is TGCGCCAGCAGCCAAGGCCGATTCCGGGGGTCTGAGACCCAGTACTTC.

This clonotype turned up a few times. This rearrangement joins TRBV20-1 to TRBJ2-5, with a tentative D call TRBD1 (5 bases). V was clipped by 6 bases and J by 1 base, with 12 bases between them. Germline V gene sequence: CDR1 DFQATT, CDR2 SNEGSKA (reference sequence). The CDR3 is 13 amino acids. The DNA of the CDR3 is TGCAGTGCCCTAGGGGCGGCCCAAGAGACCCAGTACTTC. Translation: CSALGAAQETQYF.

This clonotype was observed a few times. The chain employs TRBV5-5 and TRBJ1-2; 12 bases map to TRBD1. Unmatched junction bases numbered 8, after V lost 0 bases and J lost 8 bases. The CDR3 consists of 16 residues. Germline CDR1 reads SGHKS; CDR2 reads YYEKEE (reference sequence). CDR3 nucleotide sequence: TGTGCCAGCAGCTTGGAGGCGGGACAGGGGGCGGGCGGCTACACCTTC. Translating gives CASSLEAGQGAGGYTF.

This clonotype was observed a handful of times. The V gene is TRBV5-6, the J gene TRBJ2-7; D gene unclear. Germline assignment: CDR1 SGHDT and CDR2 YYEEEE. This CDR3 has 12 residues. V lost 1 base to trimming and J lost 4 bases, with 6 bases between them. This CDR3 is CASSLTYYEQYF. DNA of the CDR3: TGTGCCAGCAGCTTGACCTATTACGAGCAGTACTTC.

This clonotype was found many times. A junction boundary mismatches the germline segment, possibly from a read error. The chain carries TRBV7-2 and TRBJ1-2, with D possibly TRBD1 on 5 matching bases. CDR3 length: 14 residues. Germline-derived CDR1 and CDR2 are SGHTA and FQGNSA. The CDR3 reads CASSLDRGDYGYTF. The CDR3 DNA sequence: TGCGCCAGCAGCTTGGATAGGGGTGACTATGGCTACACCTTC.

A note on this clonotype: Being one base from a much bigger clone, this may be a read error. The chain carries TRBV20-1 and TRBJ2-1; D is unclear. V dropped 7 bases and J dropped 5 bases, with 18 bases sitting between them. The germline CDR1 and CDR2 sequences are DFQATT and SNEGSKA (reference sequence). The CDR3 is 14 residues long. CDR3 sequence (DNA): TGCAGTGTTACTAAGTCTACCCTCAACAATGAGCAGTTCTTC. It translates to CSVTKSTLNNEQFF.

This clonotype was detected ten times or more. This rearrangement joins TRBV5-1 to TRBJ2-7; 7 bases map to TRBD1. V lost 4 bases and J lost 3; bases outside the gene matches: 10. The CDR3 sequence is 15 residues long. The germline gives CDR1 SGHRS, CDR2 YFSETQ. CDR3 bases: TGCGCCAGCAGCCCAAGGGGACAGACCTACTACGAGCAGTACTTC. Amino acids: CASSPRGQTYYEQYF.

This clonotype was observed at least ten times. This chain links TRBV20-1 with TRBJ1-1; tentative D call: TRBD1 (6 bases). The germline gives CDR1 DFQATT, CDR2 SNEGSKA (reference sequence). This CDR3 contains 15 residues. V shed 0 bases and J shed 10 bases, with 21 bases lying between them. CDR3 in amino acids: CSARDGKGPMTGAFF. In nucleotides, the CDR3 is TGCAGTGCTAGAGATGGAAAGGGCCCAATGACAGGAGCTTTCTTT.

A few counts support this clonotype. V gene TRBV27 combines with J gene TRBJ1-2; D remains unclear. Trimming took 4 bases from V and 4 from J, leaving 13 bases between them. CDR1 MNHEY and CDR2 SMNVEV come from the germline V gene (reference sequence). This CDR3 is 14 amino acids long. CDR3: CASSSLRSGYGYTF. CDR3 in DNA: TGTGCCAGCAGTTCCCTCAGATCGGGCTATGGCTACACCTTC.

This rearrangement joins TRBV18 to TRBJ1-5; no definite D call. Trimming left V 6 bases short and J 0 bases short, with 9 bases between. Germline lookup yields CDR1 KGHSH and CDR2 LQKENI. The CDR3 runs 14 residues. CDR3 sequence: CASSSGYSNQPQHF. In DNA form, the CDR3 reads TGTGCCAGCTCGTCCGGCTATAGCAATCAGCCCCAGCATTTT.

CDR3 protein: CASSLAGTGVGDTQYF. The CDR3 DNA is TGCGCCAGCAGCTTGGCAGGGACTGGTGTAGGAGATACGCAGTATTTT. The rearrangement links TRBV5-1 to TRBJ2-3; maybe TRBD2 (6 bases). Germline CDR1 SGHRS, CDR2 YFSETQ. The CDR3 has 16 amino acids. V dropped 0 bases and J dropped 5 bases, with 16 bases sitting between them. Combining the CDR3 with reference TRBV5-1 and TRBJ2-3 gives the whole variable domain KAGVTQTPRYLIKTRGQQVTLSCSPISGHRSVSWYQQTPGQGLQFLFEYFSETQRNKGNFPGRFSGRQFSNSRSEMNVSTLELGDSALYLCASSLAGTGVGDTQYFGPGTRLTVL.